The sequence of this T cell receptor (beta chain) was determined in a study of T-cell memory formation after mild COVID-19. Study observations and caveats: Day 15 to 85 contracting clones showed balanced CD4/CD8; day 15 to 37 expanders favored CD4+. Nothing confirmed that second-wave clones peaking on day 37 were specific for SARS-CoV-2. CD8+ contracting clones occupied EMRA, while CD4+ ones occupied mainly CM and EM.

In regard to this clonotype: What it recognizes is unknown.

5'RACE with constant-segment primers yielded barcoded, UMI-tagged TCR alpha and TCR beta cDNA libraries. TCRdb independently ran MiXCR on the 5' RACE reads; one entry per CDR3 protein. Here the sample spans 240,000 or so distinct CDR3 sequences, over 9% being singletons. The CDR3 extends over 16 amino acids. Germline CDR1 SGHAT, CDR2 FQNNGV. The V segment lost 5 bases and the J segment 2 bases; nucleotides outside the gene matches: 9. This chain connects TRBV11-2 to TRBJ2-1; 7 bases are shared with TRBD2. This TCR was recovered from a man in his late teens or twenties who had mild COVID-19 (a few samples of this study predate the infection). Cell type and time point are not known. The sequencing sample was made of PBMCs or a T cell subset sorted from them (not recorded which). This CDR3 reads CASSLTTGRAYNEQFF. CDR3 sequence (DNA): TGTGCCAGCAGCCTCACGACGGGGAGGGCCTACAATGAGCAGTTCTTC.